A single sample gave rise to the 8 T cell receptor beta chains below, sequenced in a study of blood T cell repertoires in COVID-19. Generated by immunoSEQ multiplex PCR, the TCRdb table keeps only in-frame clones and is missing some. The table includes around 190,000 clones, 82% detected once. Input material: peripheral blood. Receptors originate from a woman aged 60 to 75 with COVID-19, enrolled during active disease.

The chain joins TRBV9 to TRBJ2-3, with 11 bases that match TRBD2. The junction had 10 bases not matched to a gene; V was cut back by 0 bases and J by 10 bases. The CDR3 runs to 16 residues. In germline, CDR1 is SGDLS, CDR2 YYNGEE. The DNA for the CDR3 is TGTGCCAGCAGCGTAGATGGTAGCGGGAGGGCCAAGGCGCAGTATTTT. Translating it yields CASSVDGSGRAKAQYF.

This clone was observed a few times. The chain joins TRBV6-2 or TRBV6-3 to TRBJ1-1; maybe TRBD1 (6 bases). V lost 5 bases and J 0 bases, leaving 13 bases between the germline ends. This CDR3 is 15 amino acids long. The germline gives CDR1 MNHEY, CDR2 SVGEGT. The CDR3 DNA sequence: TGTGCCAGCAGTCTCTGGGACACCCTGAACACTGAAGCTTTCTTT. Translation gives CASSLWDTLNTEAFF.

This chain joins TRBV12-5 and TRBJ2-3; D is unresolved. This CDR3 comprises 16 residues. V lost 3 bases and J 4 bases, leaving 17 bases between the germline ends. CDR1 and CDR2 (germline): LGHNT, FRNRAP. CDR3 amino acids: CASGLMVKQCPDTQYF. The CDR3 coding sequence is TGTGCTAGTGGTTTAATGGTTAAACAATGTCCAGATACGCAGTATTTT.

In DNA, the CDR3 is TGTGCCAGCAACCTTGGGGGCGCTTTTAGCTCCTACAATGAGCAGTTCTTC. Protein: CASNLGGAFSSYNEQFF. This chain connects TRBV5-4 to TRBJ2-1, with a tentative D call TRBD1 (6 bases). Germline V lookup: CDR1 SGHNT, CDR2 YYREEE (reference sequence). This CDR3 is 17 amino acids long. Trimming cost V 6 bases and J 0 bases, with 19 bases left between them.

This sequence joins TRBV6-5 and TRBJ2-1; 12 bases are shared with TRBD1. Germline loops: CDR1 MNHEY, CDR2 SVGAGI. The junction had 6 bases not matched to a gene; V was cut back by 0 bases and J by 9 bases. There are 16 residues in the CDR3. In DNA form, the CDR3 reads TGTGCCAGCAGTTACTCGCGGGACAGGGGGCAGGGTGAGCAGTTCTTC. This encodes CASSYSRDRGQGEQFF.

The chain has TRBV18 and TRBJ2-6; D is undetermined. Looked up from germline, CDR1 is KGHSH and CDR2 is LQKENI. CDR3 length: 16 amino acids. V gave up 4 bases and J gave up 1 base, with 11 bases separating them. This chain's CDR3 is CASSQPTGSGANVLTF. For the CDR3, the DNA is TGTGCCAGCTCACAGCCTACCGGGTCTGGGGCCAACGTCCTGACTTTC.

This chain uses TRBV6-5 with TRBJ2-1; 8 bases are shared with TRBD2. V dropped 8 bases and J dropped 3; count of bases not matched to a gene: 6. CDR3 size: 14 residues. Per the germline V gene, CDR1 is MNHEY and CDR2 is SVGAGI. The CDR3 coding sequence is TGTGCCAGCGGCCCGGCGGGGGGCTACAATGAGCAGTTCTTC. This encodes CASGPAGGYNEQFF.

This clone has more than one count but fewer than ten. The V and J genes are TRBV4-1 and TRBJ2-1; TRBD2 agrees at 8 bases. The CDR3 spans 14 residues. Germline loops: CDR1 MGHRA, CDR2 YSYEKL. The V gene end was trimmed by 2 bases and the J gene end by 15 bases; junction bases not matched to a gene: 12. CDR3 amino acids: CASSQPGPGGRRFF. The CDR3 coding sequence is TGCGCCAGCAGCCAACCAGGGCCGGGGGGGCGACGGTTCTTC.